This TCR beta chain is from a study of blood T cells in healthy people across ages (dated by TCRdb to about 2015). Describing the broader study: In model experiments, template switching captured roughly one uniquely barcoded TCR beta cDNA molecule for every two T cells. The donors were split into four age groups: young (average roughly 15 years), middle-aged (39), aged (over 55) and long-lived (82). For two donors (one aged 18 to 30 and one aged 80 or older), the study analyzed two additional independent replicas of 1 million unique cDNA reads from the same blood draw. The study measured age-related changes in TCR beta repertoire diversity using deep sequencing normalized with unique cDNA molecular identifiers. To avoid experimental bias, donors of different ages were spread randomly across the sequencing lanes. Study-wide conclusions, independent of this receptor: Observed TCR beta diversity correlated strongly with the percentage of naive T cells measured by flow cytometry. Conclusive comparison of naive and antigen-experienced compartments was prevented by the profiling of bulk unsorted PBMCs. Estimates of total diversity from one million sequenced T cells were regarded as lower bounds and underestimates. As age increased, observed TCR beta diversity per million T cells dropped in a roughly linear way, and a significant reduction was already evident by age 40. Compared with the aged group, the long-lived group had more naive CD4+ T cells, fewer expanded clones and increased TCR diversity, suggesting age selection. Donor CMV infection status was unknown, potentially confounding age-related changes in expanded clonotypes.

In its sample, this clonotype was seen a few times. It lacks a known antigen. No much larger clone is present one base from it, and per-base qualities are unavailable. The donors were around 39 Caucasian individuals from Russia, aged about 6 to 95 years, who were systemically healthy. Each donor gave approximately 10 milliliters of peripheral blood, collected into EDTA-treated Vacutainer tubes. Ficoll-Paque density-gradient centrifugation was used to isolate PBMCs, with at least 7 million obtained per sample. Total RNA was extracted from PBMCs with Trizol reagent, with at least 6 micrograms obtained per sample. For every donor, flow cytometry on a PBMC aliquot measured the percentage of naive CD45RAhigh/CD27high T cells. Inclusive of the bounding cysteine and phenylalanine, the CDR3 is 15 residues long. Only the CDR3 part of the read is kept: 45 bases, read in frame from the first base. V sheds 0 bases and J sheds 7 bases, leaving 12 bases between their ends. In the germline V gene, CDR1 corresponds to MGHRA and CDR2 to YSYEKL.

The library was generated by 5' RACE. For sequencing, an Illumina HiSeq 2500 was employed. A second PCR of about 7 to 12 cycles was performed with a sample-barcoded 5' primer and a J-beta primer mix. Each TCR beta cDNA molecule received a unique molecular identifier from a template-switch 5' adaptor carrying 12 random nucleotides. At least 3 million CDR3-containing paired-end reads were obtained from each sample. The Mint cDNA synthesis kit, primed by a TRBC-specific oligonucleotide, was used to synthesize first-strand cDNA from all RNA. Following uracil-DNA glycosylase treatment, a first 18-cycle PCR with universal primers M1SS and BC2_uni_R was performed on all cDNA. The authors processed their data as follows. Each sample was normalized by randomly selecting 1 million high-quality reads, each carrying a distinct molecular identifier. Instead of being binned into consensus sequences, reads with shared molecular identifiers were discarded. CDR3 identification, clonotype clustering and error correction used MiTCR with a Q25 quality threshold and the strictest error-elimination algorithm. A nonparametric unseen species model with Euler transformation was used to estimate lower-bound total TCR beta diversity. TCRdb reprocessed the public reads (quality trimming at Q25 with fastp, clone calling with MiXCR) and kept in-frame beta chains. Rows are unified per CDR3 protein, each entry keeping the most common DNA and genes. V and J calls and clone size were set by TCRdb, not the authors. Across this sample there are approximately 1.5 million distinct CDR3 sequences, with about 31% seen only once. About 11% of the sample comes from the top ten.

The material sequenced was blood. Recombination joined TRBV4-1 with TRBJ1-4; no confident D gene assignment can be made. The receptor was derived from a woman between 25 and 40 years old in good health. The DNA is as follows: TGCGCCAGCAGCCAAGATTTCGGGATCGCTGAAAAACTGTTTTTT. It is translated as CASSQDFGIAEKLFF.